These 14 T cell receptor beta chains were all obtained from the same sample, sequenced in a study of cytomegalovirus exposure and HLA in healthy donors. The PCR contained 60 Vbeta and 13 Jbeta primers. The assay was immunoSEQ multiplex PCR, and TCRdb's table has in-frame clones only and misses some. The data show about 82,000 clones, approximately 79% seen once. The sample comprised PBMCs. These receptors originate from a human donor in good health.

The rearrangement joins TRBV4-1 to TRBJ2-1, with 9 bases aligning to TRBD2. The CDR3 consists of 17 residues. Losses at the gene ends were 0 bases for V and 8 bases for J; bases not matched to a gene: 11. CDR1 and CDR2 (germline): MGHRA, YSYEKL. CDR3 protein: CASSQDPGTSSRDEQFF. CDR3 DNA sequence: TGCGCCAGCAGCCAAGATCCCGGGACTAGCAGTCGCGATGAGCAGTTCTTC.

The V gene is TRBV13, the J gene TRBJ1-1; 7 positions match TRBD1. The CDR3 has 17 residues. With V trimmed by 4 bases and J by 2 bases, 13 bases remained unmatched. Per germline, CDR1 PRHDT and CDR2 FYEKMQ (reference sequence). CDR3 coding DNA: TGTGCCAGCAGCTCTGATGTGGGGACAGCCCCTAACACTGAAGCTTTCTTT. Encoded protein: CASSSDVGTAPNTEAFF.

This sequence joins TRBV19 and TRBJ1-5; D is ambiguous. Germline CDR1 and CDR2: LNHDA and SQIVND (reference sequence). Trimming removed 6 bases at V and 8 bases at J, with 14 bases between. The CDR3 extends over 13 amino acids. CDR3: CASRTLEGKPQHF. As DNA, the CDR3 is TGTGCCAGTAGGACTCTTGAGGGAAAGCCCCAGCATTTT.

The chain joins TRBV5-1 to TRBJ2-2, with 8 positions matching TRBD1. The junction had 3 bases not matched to a gene; V was cut back by 0 bases and J by 2 bases. Per germline, CDR1 SGHRS and CDR2 YFSETQ. The CDR3 is 16 residues long. CDR3 nucleotide sequence: TGCGCCAGCAGCTTGGCATCAGGGGGCAACACCGGGGAGCTGTTTTTT. It codes for CASSLASGGNTGELFF.

The chain recombines TRBV19 with TRBJ1-5; 7 bases are shared with TRBD1. The CDR3 spans 14 residues. The V and J ends lost 4 bases and 5 bases, in that order; junction bases with no gene match: 5. The V gene's germline CDR1 is LNHDA and CDR2 SQIVND (reference sequence). This CDR3 reads CASSKEQGYQPQHF. CDR3 nucleotides: TGTGCCAGTAGTAAGGAACAGGGGTATCAGCCCCAGCATTTT.

The rearrangement joins TRBV10-3 to TRBJ1-1; possible D gene TRBD1, 6 bases. The CDR3 has 14 amino acids. The germline V gene encodes CDR1 ENHRY and CDR2 SYGVKD. V was shortened by 6 bases and J by 0 bases, with 11 bases between the two germline ends. The CDR3 DNA sequence: TGTGCCATCAGCGTGGACAGAGTGAACACTGAAGCTTTCTTT. Translation: CAISVDRVNTEAFF.

The chain recombines TRBV29-1 with TRBJ2-5; 10 bases match TRBD2. CDR3 length: 14 residues. Germline CDR1 reads SQVTM; CDR2 reads ANQGSEA. V lost 4 bases to trimming and J lost 4 bases; unmatched junction nucleotides: 6. As DNA, the CDR3 is TGCAGCGTTGGGGGATCTAGCGGGGGAGAGACCCAGTACTTC. Translation: CSVGGSSGGETQYF.

This sequence joins TRBV4-1 and TRBJ1-1; perhaps TRBD1 as D (6 bases). The CDR3 is 15 amino acids. V was clipped by 1 base and J by 1 base, with 10 bases between them. The V gene's germline CDR1 is MGHRA and CDR2 YSYEKL. The CDR3 bases are TGCGCCAGCAGCCAAGGTCAGGACAGGAACACTGAAGCTTTCTTT. The encoded protein is CASSQGQDRNTEAFF.

The chain links TRBV7-9 to TRBJ2-5, with D tentatively TRBD2 (6 bases). Germline V gene sequence: CDR1 SEHNR, CDR2 FQNEAQ (reference sequence). The germline V and J ends were trimmed by 6 bases and 3 bases, with 11 bases remaining between them. The CDR3 has 13 residues. The CDR3: CASRYSGEETQYF. The DNA for the CDR3 is TGTGCCAGCAGATATAGCGGAGAAGAGACCCAGTACTTC.

This chain connects TRBV18 to TRBJ1-1; D ambiguous. The CDR3 totals 13 residues. Deletions cut 0 bases from V and 7 bases from J, with 9 bases between. From germline, CDR1 is KGHSH and CDR2 LQKENI. CDR3 residues: CASSPPIPVEAFF. CDR3 nucleotide sequence: TGTGCCAGCTCACCACCGATTCCGGTTGAAGCTTTCTTT.

The chain recombines TRBV7-8 with TRBJ2-3; D is perhaps TRBD2 (7 bases). With 1 base removed from V and 5 bases from J, the gap between germline ends came to 13 bases. The CDR3 spans 15 residues. The V gene's germline CDR1 is SGHVS and CDR2 FQNEAQ. The CDR3 protein is CASSLGGGGGDTQYF. CDR3 in DNA: TGTGCCAGCAGCTTAGGTGGCGGGGGCGGAGATACGCAGTATTTT.

This chain links TRBV5-1 with TRBJ2-7; 9 bases fit TRBD1. CDR3 length: 15 amino acids. J was trimmed by 2 bases and V by 2 bases; bases with no gene match: 5. CDR1 and CDR2 (germline): SGHRS, YFSETQ. CDR3 DNA: TGCGCCAGCAGCTTAGGGGGACAGGGCCCCTACGAGCAGTACTTC. The encoded protein is CASSLGGQGPYEQYF.

The chain combines TRBV7-9 with TRBJ1-3; the D gene is possibly TRBD1 (6 bases). V was pared by 0 bases and J by 0 bases, with 6 bases between. Per germline, CDR1 SEHNR and CDR2 FQNEAQ (reference sequence). The CDR3 has 15 amino acids. Here the CDR3 reads CASSLAGGSGNTIYF. In DNA form, the CDR3 reads TGTGCCAGCAGCTTAGCAGGGGGCTCTGGAAACACCATATATTTT.

The J gene is TRBJ1-2, the V gene TRBV19, with D perhaps matching TRBD1 (5 bases). V was pared by 7 bases and J by 8 bases, with 14 bases between. Germline CDR1 and CDR2: LNHDA and SQIVND (reference sequence). This CDR3 has 12 residues. The DNA of the CDR3 is TGTGCCAGTAAGCAGGGCCTCTCCGGCTACACCTTC. It specifies CASKQGLSGYTF.